These 15 T cell receptor beta chains share one sample of origin, sequenced in a study of early T cells in non-severe SARS-CoV-2 infection (dated by TCRdb to the early 2020s). Library construction relied on 5' RACE. The instrument was a NextSeq 500. Clones were called with MiXCR by TCRdb after fastp trimmed the public reads at Q25, and only in-frame beta chains were retained. Merged by CDR3 protein, the rows form single entries marked with the most common genes and DNA. The sample table records 90,000 or so distinct CDR3 sequences; under 15% of these occur just once. Clones ranked in the top ten supply less than 7% of the sample. What was sequenced was whole blood. These receptors originate from an adult who was a healthcare worker with PCR-confirmed SARS-CoV-2 infection or an uninfected control (not recorded which).

This clonotype was recorded many times. The chain recombines TRBV29-1 with TRBJ1-2, with D unresolved. Germline V gives CDR1 SQVTM, CDR2 ANQGSEA. Trimming removed 6 bases at V and 7 bases at J, with 12 bases between. This CDR3 has 11 residues. In DNA, the CDR3 is TGCAGCGTACGCCGTTCGGCTGGCTACACCTTC. Protein product: CSVRRSAGYTF.

This clonotype has more than one count but fewer than ten. The CDR3 DNA reads as TGTGCCAGCAGTTACTGGGGGACTTCACAAGAGACCCAGTACTTC. Protein sequence: CASSYWGTSQETQYF. The gene calls are TRBV6-5 and TRBJ2-5, with D possibly matching TRBD2 (6 bases). CDR3 length: 15 residues. The germline V and J ends were trimmed by 1 base and 2 bases, with 11 bases remaining between them. Germline V gene data show CDR1 as MNHEY and CDR2 as SVGAGI.

The chain couples TRBV29-1 to TRBJ2-7, with 10 bases aligning to TRBD2. The CDR3 has 12 residues. The junction had 7 bases not matched to a gene; V was cut back by 7 bases and J by 7 bases. Looked up from germline, CDR1 is SQVTM and CDR2 is ANQGSEA. The CDR3 here is CSALAGAGEQYF. The CDR3 nucleotides read TGCAGCGCTCTAGCGGGAGCGGGTGAGCAGTACTTC.

This clonotype showed up many times. The chain is built from TRBV2 and TRBJ2-3; possibly TRBD2 for D (5 bases). Trimming pared 6 bases from V and 1 base from J, leaving 14 bases between. Germline-derived CDR1 and CDR2 are SNHLY and FYNNEI. This CDR3 contains 15 residues. Written as DNA, the CDR3 is TGTGCCAGCAGACGGGAACGTGGGGGCACAGATACGCAGTATTTT. It specifies CASRRERGGTDTQYF. Full variable domain (outside the CDR3, taken from reference TRBV2 and TRBJ2-3): EPEVTQTPSHQVTQMGQEVILRCVPISNHLYFYWYRQILGQKVEFLVSFYNNEISEKSEIFDDQFSVERPDGSNFTLKIRSTKLEDSAMYFCASRRERGGTDTQYFGPGTRLTVL.

The table lists this clonotype with a few counts. The rearrangement joins TRBV2 to TRBJ2-1; 8 bases line up with TRBD2. Germline V gives CDR1 SNHLY, CDR2 FYNNEI. V dropped 5 bases and J dropped 0; count of bases not matched to a gene: 3. This CDR3 comprises 15 residues. This CDR3 reads CASSRLAGSYNEQFF. CDR3 DNA: TGTGCCAGCAGTCGCCTAGCGGGCTCCTACAATGAGCAGTTCTTC.

This clonotype was detected ten times or more. The V gene is TRBV6-5, the J gene TRBJ2-7, with D maybe TRBD2 (6 bases). The CDR3 length is 15 residues. V was cut by 7 bases and J by 2 bases, with 18 bases left in between. Germline values: CDR1 MNHEY, CDR2 SVGAGI. DNA for the CDR3: TGTGCCAGCACCAGCGTCATGCGGGGTCCCTACGAGCAGTACTTC. Residues: CASTSVMRGPYEQYF.

In this sample, this clonotype turned up a few times. The rearrangement joins TRBV12-3 or TRBV12-4 to TRBJ2-3; D not resolved. The CDR3 contains 15 residues. Trimming stripped 7 bases from V and 0 bases from J, with 14 bases between. The CDR3 DNA follows: TGTGCCAGCAAGGTTGACGGGTCTAGCACAGATACGCAGTATTTT. Translation: CASKVDGSSTDTQYF.

This clonotype was detected many times. The V gene is TRBV18, the J gene TRBJ2-1, with 7 bases matching TRBD1. Trimming at V came to 3 bases and at J to 1 base, leaving 0 bases not matched to a gene. Germline values: CDR1 KGHSH, CDR2 LQKENI. CDR3 length equals 14 residues. CDR3 residues: CASSPTGSYNEQFF. The DNA of the CDR3 is TGTGCCAGCTCACCGACAGGGTCCTACAATGAGCAGTTCTTC.

This clonotype came up many times. V gene TRBV7-9 combines with J gene TRBJ2-7; TRBD1 matches at 8 bases. V lost 7 bases, J lost 3 bases, and 5 bases stayed unmatched. The CDR3 loop spans 13 amino acids. CDR1 is SEHNR and CDR2 is FQNEAQ in the germline V gene (reference sequence). This chain's CDR3 is CASTPTGDYEQYF. The DNA for the CDR3 is TGTGCCAGCACCCCGACAGGGGACTACGAGCAGTACTTC.

This clonotype came up a few times. V gene TRBV11-2 combines with J gene TRBJ2-5; 12 bases map to TRBD1. J lost 1 base, V lost 1 base, and 16 bases had no gene match. In germline, CDR1 is SGHAT, CDR2 FQNNGV. The CDR3 extends over 21 amino acids. The CDR3 is CASSLVPSGTGGFIFQETQYF. In nucleotides, the CDR3 is TGTGCCAGCAGCTTAGTCCCGTCCGGGACAGGGGGCTTCATTTTCCAAGAGACCCAGTACTTC.

This clonotype was observed at least ten times. The V and J genes are TRBV29-1 and TRBJ1-5, with 7 bases matching TRBD1. The germline V gene has CDR1 SQVTM and CDR2 ANQGSEA. The ends lost 4 bases at V and 1 base at J; junction bases unmatched: 1. There are 13 residues in the CDR3. The CDR3 nucleotides read TGCAGCGTTGGGGGACAGAGCAATCAGCCCCAGCATTTT. This translates into CSVGGQSNQPQHF.

Only a few counts were recorded for this clonotype. The chain employs TRBV11-2 and TRBJ2-7; D uncertain. With 5 bases removed from V and 4 bases from J, the gap between germline ends came to 15 bases. Per the germline V gene, CDR1 is SGHAT and CDR2 is FQNNGV. This CDR3 is built from 14 residues. The CDR3 nucleotides are TGTGCCAGCAGCACCCAAATGAAGCTTTACGAGCAGTACTTC. Translation: CASSTQMKLYEQYF.

The gene calls are TRBV29-1 and TRBJ1-3, with no clear D. The CDR3 extends over 12 amino acids. Trimming took 4 bases from V and 4 from J, leaving 8 bases between them. CDR1 and CDR2 (germline): SQVTM, ANQGSEA. The CDR3 region is CSVGAQGNTIYF. In DNA form, the CDR3 reads TGCAGCGTTGGGGCACAAGGAAACACCATATATTTT.

This clonotype has a count of ten or more. The chain uses TRBV5-1 and TRBJ2-7; no reliable D call. Germline values: CDR1 SGHRS, CDR2 YFSETQ. V lost 0 bases and J 9 bases, leaving 7 bases between the germline ends. The CDR3 consists of 11 residues. The CDR3 spells CASSLDRGQYF. CDR3 in DNA: TGCGCCAGCAGCTTGGACAGAGGGCAGTACTTC. The full variable domain, completed using reference TRBV5-1 and TRBJ2-7, is KAGVTQTPRYLIKTRGQQVTLSCSPISGHRSVSWYQQTPGQGLQFLFEYFSETQRNKGNFPGRFSGRQFSNSRSEMNVSTLELGDSALYLCASSLDRGQYFGPGTRLTVT.

This clonotype was detected many times. This chain connects TRBV5-1 to TRBJ1-1, with D tentatively TRBD1 (5 bases). This CDR3 has 14 residues. The germline gives CDR1 SGHRS, CDR2 YFSETQ. Trimming pared 0 bases from V and 1 base from J, leaving 7 bases between. The CDR3 DNA reads TGCGCCAGCAGCTTGGCCGGGGGGAACACTGAAGCTTTCTTT. It is translated as CASSLAGGNTEAFF. Drawing the rest from reference TRBV5-1 and TRBJ1-1, the complete variable domain is KAGVTQTPRYLIKTRGQQVTLSCSPISGHRSVSWYQQTPGQGLQFLFEYFSETQRNKGNFPGRFSGRQFSNSRSEMNVSTLELGDSALYLCASSLAGGNTEAFFGQGTRLTVV.